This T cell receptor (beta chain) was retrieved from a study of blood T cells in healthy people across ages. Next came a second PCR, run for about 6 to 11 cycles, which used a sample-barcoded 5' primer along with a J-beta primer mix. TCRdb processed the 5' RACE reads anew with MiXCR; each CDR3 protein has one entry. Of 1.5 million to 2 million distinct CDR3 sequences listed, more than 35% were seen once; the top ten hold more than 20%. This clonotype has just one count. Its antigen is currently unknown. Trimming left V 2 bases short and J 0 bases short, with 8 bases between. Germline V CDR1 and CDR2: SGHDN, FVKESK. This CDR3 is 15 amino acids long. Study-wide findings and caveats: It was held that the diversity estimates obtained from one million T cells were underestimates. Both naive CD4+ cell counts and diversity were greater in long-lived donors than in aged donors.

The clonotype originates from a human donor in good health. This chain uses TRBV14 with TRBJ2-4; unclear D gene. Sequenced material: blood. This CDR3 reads CASSQYYGAKNIQYF. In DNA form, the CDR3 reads TGTGCCAGCAGCCAATATTATGGAGCCAAAAACATTCAGTACTTC.